This is a list of T cell receptor beta chains from one sample in a study of OX40 agonist ivuxolimab in advanced cancers. Sequencing was performed with immunoSEQ multiplex PCR; in TCRdb, only in-frame clones are kept and a portion is missing. The sample yields some 100,000 clones, 85% to 90% seen once. Sequenced material: CD4+ or CD8+ T cells sorted from blood, taken in a trial of the OX40 agonist ivuxolimab. The source is an adult with an advanced solid tumor such as melanoma, head and neck, liver or kidney cancer. Each CDR3 is given without its conserved first and last residue. A row's size may be missing; if present it is once, few, many or a size class.

j_gene: TRBJ1-5; abundance: NA; v_gene: TRBV2; CDR3aa: ASSEATGVGNQPQH
j_gene: TRBJ1-1; abundance: NA; v_gene: TRBV11-3; CDR3aa: ASSSNTEAF
j_gene: TRBJ2-1; abundance: NA; v_gene: TRBV5-3; CDR3aa: ARSLSREQF
j_gene: TRBJ2-5; abundance: NA; v_gene: TRBV7-3; CDR3aa: ASSDPGLGQETQY
j_gene: TRBJ2-5; abundance: few; v_gene: TRBV9; CDR3aa: ASSVAGKGAQETQY
j_gene: TRBJ2-7; abundance: NA; v_gene: TRBV5-6; CDR3aa: ASSRNSYEQY
j_gene: TRBJ2-5; abundance: NA; v_gene: TRBV7-2; CDR3aa: ASSLVASGRRWETQY
j_gene: TRBJ1-2; abundance: once; v_gene: TRBV7-9; CDR3aa: ASSPGQGNYGYT
j_gene: TRBJ2-3; abundance: once; v_gene: TRBV6-6; CDR3aa: ASSQTGVGTDTQY
j_gene: TRBJ2-2; abundance: NA; v_gene: TRBV19; CDR3aa: ASSNLFATRSTGELF
j_gene: TRBJ2-7; abundance: NA; v_gene: TRBV6-5; CDR3aa: ASASILGEQY
j_gene: TRBJ1-2; abundance: NA; v_gene: TRBV6-1; CDR3aa: ASSEAVRGGYT
j_gene: TRBJ2-7; abundance: once; v_gene: TRBV5-1; CDR3aa: ASRVAAQGYEQY
j_gene: TRBJ1-1; abundance: NA; v_gene: TRBV30; CDR3aa: AWVWGDTEAF
j_gene: TRBJ1-1; abundance: NA; v_gene: TRBV29-1; CDR3aa: SGTGGANTEAF
j_gene: TRBJ2-7; abundance: few; v_gene: TRBV2; CDR3aa: ASSASPPGEQY
j_gene: TRBJ2-7; abundance: once; v_gene: TRBV5-4; CDR3aa: ASSLLTLAGVEQY
j_gene: TRBJ2-7; abundance: NA; v_gene: TRBV29-1; CDR3aa: SVLDNFSSYEQY
j_gene: TRBJ2-6; abundance: NA; v_gene: TRBV5-1; CDR3aa: ASSLEGQGANVLT
j_gene: TRBJ1-1; abundance: NA; v_gene: TRBV6-1; CDR3aa: ASSEYGTGLLNTEAF
j_gene: TRBJ1-1; abundance: few; v_gene: TRBV19; CDR3aa: ASSSRPPAEAF
j_gene: TRBJ2-7; abundance: NA; v_gene: TRBV6-1; CDR3aa: ASSVHYEQY
j_gene: TRBJ2-7; abundance: NA; v_gene: TRBV5-1; CDR3aa: ASSPGIYEQY
j_gene: TRBJ2-1; abundance: NA; v_gene: TRBV7-9; CDR3aa: ASSLGWSSPPHNEQF
j_gene: TRBJ2-7; abundance: NA; v_gene: TRBV11-3; CDR3aa: ASSRGNSKQY
j_gene: TRBJ2-1; abundance: NA; v_gene: TRBV15; CDR3aa: ATSSTFSGSGNEQF
j_gene: TRBJ1-6; abundance: NA; v_gene: TRBV30; CDR3aa: AWSVKGSNSPLH
j_gene: TRBJ1-2; abundance: NA; v_gene: TRBV28; CDR3aa: ASSPGGWEGYT
j_gene: TRBJ2-1; abundance: NA; v_gene: TRBV5-1; CDR3aa: ASSLGTSYVNEQF
j_gene: TRBJ1-3; abundance: NA; v_gene: TRBV4-1; CDR3aa: ASSQDLVNTIY
j_gene: TRBJ2-3; abundance: NA; v_gene: TRBV2; CDR3aa: AASGGAPLDTQY
j_gene: TRBJ2-1; abundance: NA; v_gene: TRBV30; CDR3aa: AWSRSGGRSSYNEQF
j_gene: TRBJ1-1; abundance: once; v_gene: TRBV21-1; CDR3aa: APHRVLSEAF
j_gene: TRBJ2-7; abundance: NA; v_gene: TRBV27; CDR3aa: ASKSSGTYEQY
j_gene: TRBJ2-1; abundance: NA; v_gene: TRBV7-6; CDR3aa: ASSLANPGTPSYNEQF
j_gene: TRBJ1-6; abundance: NA; v_gene: TRBV30; CDR3aa: AWSVGQPNSPLH
j_gene: TRBJ2-7; abundance: NA; v_gene: TRBV6-5; CDR3aa: ASSYYEGATYEQY
j_gene: TRBJ1-2; abundance: NA; v_gene: TRBV28; CDR3aa: ASTEKGAGRKGYT
j_gene: TRBJ1-6; abundance: NA; v_gene: TRBV28; CDR3aa: ASGSTGLYSPLH
j_gene: TRBJ1-2; abundance: once; v_gene: TRBV6-6; CDR3aa: ASSSPVAANYGYT
j_gene: TRBJ1-2; abundance: NA; v_gene: TRBV6-5; CDR3aa: ASSYSRPGQGAGYT
j_gene: TRBJ2-1; abundance: NA; v_gene: TRBV19; CDR3aa: ASVGGRGSYNEQF
j_gene: TRBJ1-2; abundance: few; v_gene: TRBV6-5; CDR3aa: ASSPRGTEYGYT
j_gene: TRBJ2-7; abundance: once; v_gene: TRBV7-2; CDR3aa: ASSLEQSSYEQY
j_gene: TRBJ2-2; abundance: NA; v_gene: TRBV10-1; CDR3aa: ASSGLAGTGELF
j_gene: TRBJ2-3; abundance: NA; v_gene: TRBV11-3; CDR3aa: ASSQRVSGGGDTQY
j_gene: TRBJ2-7; abundance: NA; v_gene: TRBV21-1; CDR3aa: ASSSLDLYEQY
j_gene: TRBJ1-2; abundance: few; v_gene: TRBV18; CDR3aa: ASSPVQDDGYT
j_gene: TRBJ2-2; abundance: NA; v_gene: TRBV5-1; CDR3aa: ASSTWTSGNTGELF
j_gene: TRBJ2-5; abundance: NA; v_gene: TRBV7-9; CDR3aa: ASSLSSGRVVETQY
j_gene: TRBJ2-5; abundance: NA; v_gene: TRBV5-4; CDR3aa: ASSLSGGRETQY
j_gene: TRBJ1-2; abundance: NA; v_gene: TRBV9; CDR3aa: ASSPQAVYGYT
j_gene: TRBJ1-3; abundance: few; v_gene: TRBV5-1; CDR3aa: ASSLGTSGNTIY